The 6 T cell receptor beta chains listed next were all sequenced from one sample in a study of T cell changes during pregnancy in multiple sclerosis. Measured with immunoSEQ multiplex PCR; TCRdb has only the in-frame clones, and not every one. The table lists approximately 52,000 clones, approximately 90% of them singletons. This material consisted of CD4+ T cells from peripheral blood mononuclear cells, taken after pregnancy. Every receptor here comes from a female donor with multiple sclerosis, enrolled in a pregnancy study.

The J gene is TRBJ2-1, the V gene TRBV2; possibly TRBD2 for D (5 bases). Trimming cost V 2 bases and J 0 bases, with 8 bases left between them. The CDR3 runs 15 residues. The germline V gene has CDR1 SNHLY and CDR2 FYNNEI. This chain's CDR3 is CASSELEGSYNEQFF. As DNA, the CDR3 is TGTGCCAGCAGTGAACTCGAGGGCTCCTACAATGAGCAGTTCTTC. Full variable domain (rest looked up from reference TRBV2 and TRBJ2-1): EPEVTQTPSHQVTQMGQEVILRCVPISNHLYFYWYRQILGQKVEFLVSFYNNEISEKSEIFDDQFSVERPDGSNFTLKIRSTKLEDSAMYFCASSELEGSYNEQFFGPGTRLTVL.

V gene TRBV7-8 combines with J gene TRBJ2-5, with D possibly being TRBD1 (5 bases). Germline V gene lookup returns CDR1 SGHVS and CDR2 FQNEAQ. Trimming removed 0 bases at V and 6 bases at J, with 11 bases between. The CDR3 covers 14 residues. CDR3 region: CASSLATGGKTQYF. CDR3 bases: TGTGCCAGCAGCTTAGCTACAGGTGGGAAGACCCAGTACTTC.

The chain has TRBV2 and TRBJ1-1; TRBD1 matches 7 bases. Germline loops: CDR1 SNHLY, CDR2 FYNNEI. With V trimmed by 6 bases and J by 0 bases, 13 bases remained unmatched. The CDR3 is 17 residues long. CDR3: CASRAGQAPPLNTEAFF. The DNA for the CDR3 is TGTGCCAGCAGAGCCGGACAGGCGCCGCCTTTGAACACTGAAGCTTTCTTT.

The chain joins TRBV30 to TRBJ1-5; D not resolved. The V and J ends lost 1 base and 6 bases respectively, with 7 bases between them. Germline CDR1 GTSNPN, CDR2 SVGIG (reference sequence). This CDR3 region has 12 residues. The CDR3 DNA sequence: TGTGCCTGGAGTGGAGGGAGTCAGCCCCAGCATTTT. Its protein is CAWSGGSQPQHF.

V and J are TRBV18 and TRBJ1-2; 7 bases are a match to TRBD1. After removal of 5 bases from V and 0 bases from J, the junction contained 3 bases not matched to a gene. Germline lookup yields CDR1 KGHSH and CDR2 LQKENI. This CDR3 region has 14 residues. This CDR3 is CASSGGTANYGYTF. In nucleotides, the CDR3 is TGTGCCAGCTCAGGTGGGACAGCTAACTATGGCTACACCTTC.

The chain has TRBV5-1 and TRBJ2-1; 12 positions agree with TRBD2. V lost 0 bases, J lost 5 bases, and 3 bases stayed unmatched. This CDR3 is built from 16 residues. The germline CDR1 and CDR2 sequences are SGHRS and YFSETQ. This CDR3 reads CASSLALAGGDNEQFF. DNA of the CDR3: TGCGCCAGCAGCTTGGCCCTAGCGGGGGGGGACAATGAGCAGTTCTTC.